This TCR beta chain originates from a study of blood T cell repertoires in COVID-19. Study in general: COVID-19 samples, acute and convalescent, were from the United States, Italy and Spain. The cDNA or gDNA used as material had been derived from T cells, B-cell-depleted T cells, or PBMCs.

The germline V gene has CDR1 SGHTA and CDR2 FQGNSA. The CDR3 has 13 amino acids. V was clipped by 1 base and J by 7 bases, with 9 bases between them. Original methodology: Reference gene primer amplification in the assay estimated nucleated cell counts. Some clones are missing from TCRdb's copy, which holds only in-frame ones; the method was immunoSEQ multiplex PCR. From that table come the V and J calls and clone size; the DNA was used to work out D and trimming. This table has 130,000 or so clones, approximately 90% appearing once. Sequenced input: peripheral blood. J is TRBJ2-3 and V is TRBV7-2; possible D gene TRBD2, 5 bases. The receptor comes from a human donor in a cohort sampled during active COVID-19. Here the CDR3 reads CASSLERENTQYF. DNA for the CDR3: TGTGCCAGCAGCTTAGAACGGGAAAATACGCAGTATTTT.